This T cell receptor beta chain was sequenced in a study of CD8+ T cells in alopecia areata. Overall study results and limits: Scalp samples also yield sequences of resident alphabeta T cells from normal skin.

Points on this clone: Antigen: not known.

This CDR3 comprises 16 residues. Germline CDR1 is MDHEN and CDR2 is SYDVKM. Trimming removed 1 base from V and 4 bases from J; junction bases left unmatched: 3. Reverse transcribed after extraction, RNA yielded cDNA as the sequencing template. TCRdb keeps only in-frame clones here, not all; method: immunoSEQ multiplex PCR. The repertoire has about 130,000 clones, approximately 58% of them found once; the top ten carry less than 5.5%. This TCR came from a human donor with alopecia areata. The chain joins TRBV28 to TRBJ2-5; 13 bases match TRBD2. The source material was CD4+ T cells sorted from blood, sampled at week 0. The CDR3 region has the DNA TGTGCCAGCAGTTTATTCGGACTAGCGGGAGCAGAGACCCAGTACTTC. Amino acid sequence: CASSLFGLAGAETQYF.